Listed below are T cell receptor beta chains from one sample, sequenced in a study of low-dose radiotherapy and immunotherapy resistance in tumors. TCRdb redid the calling of the reads with MiXCR, one entry per CDR3 protein. The sample has around 76,000 distinct CDR3 sequences, about a third seen once. Here the sequenced sample was PBMCs, taken before treatment. These receptors all stem from a female donor with ovarian cancer. Both conserved end residues are trimmed from each CDR3.

TRBV7-8	TRBJ2-1	ASSPPANEQF
TRBV5-1	TRBJ2-7	ASSLGTGVYEQY
TRBV14	TRBJ1-4	ASSPGGGKLF
TRBV5-5	TRBJ2-2	ASSLDPGVNTGELF
TRBV5-5	TRBJ1-5	ASSTTEIQPQH
TRBV29-1	TRBJ1-1	SAAGSGAF
TRBV7-2	TRBJ1-5	ASSRGGGNQPQH
TRBV19	TRBJ1-5	ASSTAQTGENQPQH
TRBV14	TRBJ1-3	ASSRTGGLFSGNTIY
TRBV4-1	TRBJ2-5	ASSPRGAGETQY
TRBV4-1	TRBJ1-3	ASSQVGGNTIY
TRBV6-2/TRBV6-3	TRBJ2-1	ASSYSRDIGNEQF
TRBV19	TRBJ2-1	ASSRTSGRFHEQF
TRBV19	TRBJ2-5	ASSMSNGIKETQY
TRBV6-8	TRBJ2-1	ASSTVGGENEQF
TRBV20-1	TRBJ2-1	SASGTYNEQF
TRBV1	TRBJ2-7	ARSQDPTGAYEQY
TRBV20-1	TRBJ2-1	SAPDYNEQF
TRBV18	TRBJ2-1	ASSQQGLDYNEQF
TRBV2	TRBJ2-1	ASRASGGAYNEQF
TRBV6-2/TRBV6-3	TRBJ1-2	ASSYRTGGPLYGYT
TRBV7-3	TRBJ2-1	ASSSPGLAGVNDNEQF
TRBV29-1	TRBJ2-7	SAQTHRGEQY
TRBV28	TRBJ1-6	ASNNGQDLRDSPLH
TRBV24-1	TRBJ2-1	ATSDEAGGPENEQF
TRBV4-3	TRBJ2-4	ASSQDPGTSGWMGFKNIQY
TRBV11-2	TRBJ2-7	ASSLGTGVEYEQY
TRBV5-1	TRBJ2-2	ASSSVLSSTGELF